This T cell receptor (beta chain) was sequenced during a study of blood T cell repertoires in COVID-19. Study information: From the United States, Italy and Spain came samples of acute and convalescent COVID-19. Sources were T cells, B-cell-depleted T cells, or PBMCs; the material itself was cDNA or gDNA.

Study processing details: Reference gene primer amplification gave nucleated cell count estimates. Method: immunoSEQ multiplex PCR; TCRdb's copy keeps in-frame clones and lacks some. The V and J calls and clone size come from that table; D and trimming were worked out from the DNA. The sample has under 350,000 clones, around 87% seen once; the top ten hold 1.3%. This clone is a singleton in its sample. The CDR3 contains 17 residues. V was shortened by 4 bases and J by 1 base, with 19 bases between the two germline ends. The germline V gene encodes CDR1 SGHVS and CDR2 FQNEAQ. V and J are TRBV7-8 and TRBJ1-1; weak D call: TRBD1 (6 bases). The sample taken for sequencing was peripheral blood. This TCR was recovered from a man between 65 and 80 years old with acute or convalescent COVID-19. CDR3 bases: TGTGCCAGCAGCTATCGATTTGGACAGCATCCGAACACTGAAGCTTTCTTT. The encoded protein is CASSYRFGQHPNTEAFF.